This T cell receptor beta chain was documented in a study of CD8 T cells in ankylosing spondylitis. By quantitative 5'-RACE with molecular barcodes, the TCR beta libraries were made. TCRdb re-analysed the 5' RACE reads in MiXCR, keeping a single row per CDR3 protein. The sample lists about 400,000 distinct CDR3 sequences; around 20% were seen once. Germline V gives CDR1 DFQATT, CDR2 SNEGSKA (reference sequence). CDR3 size: 16 residues. V gave up 0 bases and J gave up 3 bases, with 14 bases separating them. Remarks on this clonotype: The antigen is undetermined.

Notes on the study in general: Relatively scarce in peripheral blood, disease-linked clones were CD8+. Among TCR beta sequences, a motif of several highly homologous variants appeared characteristic of ankylosing spondylitis blood. Reportedly, matched ankylosing spondylitis synovial fluid was significantly enriched for disease-linked clones. Earlier studies detected some motif variants in reactive arthritis synovial fluid and blood.

The chain is built from TRBV20-1 and TRBJ2-2; tentatively, D is TRBD2 (6 bases). The sample consisted of blood, either unsorted or a sorted T cell fraction (not recorded which). This receptor was taken from a male donor with ankylosing spondylitis. CDR3 sequence: CSARDLRGGYTGELFF. The CDR3 nucleotides read TGCAGTGCTAGAGATCTGCGGGGCGGGTACACCGGGGAGCTGTTTTTT.